This TCR beta chain was obtained from a study of T and B cells in COVID-19 patients. Trimming removed 5 bases at V and 4 bases at J, with 16 bases between. Germline CDR1 is DFQATT and CDR2 is SNEGSKA (reference sequence). There are 14 residues in the CDR3. This clonotype occurred a few times. The antigen is undetermined. TRB rearrangements were amplified by multiplex PCR with BIOMED2 TRB-A/B primers. TCRdb reanalysed the multiplex PCR reads using MiXCR and keeps one entry per CDR3 protein. The data contain a few thousand distinct CDR3 sequences, over 20% of them singletons. From blood, about 250-500 ng of genomic DNA served as TRB template. Study observations and caveats: Few blood samples existed from mildly ill patients during symptoms or early in severe cases.

The specimen was blood. The TCR was taken from a human donor with active COVID-19. The genes are TRBV20-1 and TRBJ2-3; D gene unclear. CDR3 region: CSAPGWVYADTQYF. In DNA, the CDR3 is TGCAGTGCTCCCGGGTGGGTGTACGCAGATACGCAGTATTTT.